The clone carrying this T cell receptor beta chain was recorded at least ten times. Its antigen remains unknown. This sample stems from a study of metastatic and nonmetastatic thyroid tumors. Study-level background: Blood and tumor or nodule tissue repertoires from malignant and benign thyroid patients were compared. General study results and limits: Malignant tumors reportedly showed significantly higher TCR beta diversity than benign nodules in both blood and tumor.

Prior to thyroid surgery, none of the patients had received any treatment. The V end was cut by 5 bases, the J end by 6 bases, with 18 bases between. The germline CDR1 and CDR2 sequences are SSHAT and FNYEAQ (reference sequence). This CDR3 region has 15 residues. Per the study methods: Differences in CDR3 between clinicopathological groups were drawn on to build a classifier intended to discriminate distant-metastatic papillary thyroid cancer patients. TCRdb ran MiXCR on the PCR reads. TCRdb assigned the V and J calls; the authors' analysis was not used. This table has 43,000 or so clones, around 25% appearing once.

This clonotype was sampled from a male donor with papillary thyroid cancer or a benign thyroid nodule (not recorded which). Some clones in this sample may be carry-over from other donors' samples. The source material was blood. The V call is TRBV7-7, the J call TRBJ2-3, with a possible D match to TRBD2 (6 bases). The CDR3 DNA sequence: TGTGCCAGCAGCCGGGATAGCGGTATCTCGGATACGCAGTATTTT. It translates to CASSRDSGISDTQYF.